This entry lists 3 T cell receptor beta chains sequenced from one sample in a study of T cell responses to AZD1222 COVID-19 vaccine (dated by TCRdb to the early 2020s). Receptor libraries were prepared by the immunoSEQ multiplex PCR assay. TCRdb provides this immuneACCESS table in a form limited to in-frame rearrangements. Some clones are lacking; in checked studies, under half of them reflect an unresolved V gene, and why the rest are absent is not known. The sample records around 130,000 clones, 90% of which are singletons. The top ten hold around 4.4% of the sample. The intended sense of this specimen's time point label: about 28 days (+/-7) after the second vaccine dose. The label giving this sample's treatment or condition can be read as: meningococcal conjugate vaccine given as trial control. This specimen consisted of peripheral blood, obtained 28 days after the second dose of the MenACWY control vaccine. These receptors originate from an adult who received the MenACWY meningococcal vaccine as a control.

The CDR3 region has the DNA TGCGCCAGCAGTGAGGACAGGGAGACTGAAGCTTTCTTT. Translation gives CASSEDRETEAFF. This chain connects TRBV10-1 to TRBJ1-1; 7 bases agree with TRBD1. The germline V gene encodes CDR1 WNHNN and CDR2 SYGVQD (reference sequence). This CDR3 is 13 amino acids long. With V trimmed by 2 bases and J by 5 bases, 2 bases remained unmatched.

This chain uses TRBV28 with TRBJ1-3; unclear D gene. The CDR3 is 16 amino acids. Trimming removed 0 bases from V and 0 bases from J, with 9 bases in between. Germline V gives CDR1 MDHEN, CDR2 SYDVKM. The CDR3, as DNA: TGTGCCAGCAGTTTATGGGCGGGGAGCTCTGGAAACACCATATATTTT. This codes for CASSLWAGSSGNTIYF.

The chain recombines TRBV30 with TRBJ1-1; 9 positions agree with TRBD1. Germline CDR1 GTSNPN, CDR2 SVGIG (reference sequence). This CDR3 is built from 12 residues. Germline trimming cut 5 bases from V and 3 bases from J; bases unmatched to any gene: 1. For the CDR3, the DNA is TGTGCCTGGGGGGACAGGGACACTGAAGCTTTCTTT. Translation: CAWGDRDTEAFF.